A selection of T cell receptor beta chains follows, all from one sample in a study of graft-versus-host responses after intestinal transplantation. Generated by immunoSEQ multiplex PCR, the TCRdb table keeps only in-frame clones and is missing some. The repertoire holds 10,000 or so clones, with about 80% as singletons. This material consisted of ileum tissue, taken less than 150 days after intestinal transplantation. Receptors were obtained from a human patient who received an intestinal transplant, so some T cells may come from the graft donor. Both conserved end residues are trimmed from each CDR3.

TRBV11-2 | ASSQTPLRGETQY
TRBV5-1 | ASSSWTGPDYGYT
TRBV19 | ASSTKRGWAQF
TRBV4-1 | ASSPPVGGDFTGTARRY
TRBV5-6 | ASSLSGILAKNIQY
TRBV7-2 | ASVFRTSGGDEQF
TRBV7-8 | ASSLGRSDTQY
TRBV29-1 | SGDRGESNQPQH
TRBV14 | ASSQRTSLNTGELF
TRBV7-8 | ASTRGLAGSSYEQY
TRBV10-1 | ASSDGGTAYNEQF
TRBV6-1 | ASSEIVETDTQY
TRBV19 | ASSIFQGAYEQY
TRBV15 | ATSRGAGNSYNEQF
TRBV13 | ASSLGDRGQDNEQF
TRBV6-1 | ASSLGGEGSYEQY
TRBV4-1 | ASSQDRGRGSDTQY
TRBV7-3 | ASSFGGPNQETQY
TRBV7-9 | ASSLLLAGDNEQF
TRBV4-3 | ASSRGQAPRTETQY
TRBV2 | ASSEGAGEGYEQY
TRBV27 | ASSLQGNTEAF
TRBV11-3 | ASSPRQGTAYEQY
TRBV1 | TSSQTTSAPALETQY
TRBV11-3 | ASSLDRPDRGRGQPQH
TRBV4-1 | ASSQPRGGVRTDTQY
TRBV28 | ASSFYWESYEQY
TRBV4-1 | ASSQVQLGNEQF
TRBV2 | ASSDPTGISSYEQY
TRBV4-1 | ASSQPGTGAEKLF
TRBV19 | ASGTRVGGDTQY